Shown below are 22 T cell receptor beta chains from a single sample sequenced in a study of blood T cell repertoires in COVID-19. The method was immunoSEQ multiplex PCR; TCRdb's version includes in-frame clones alone and lacks a portion of them. This table holds roughly 43,000 clones, approximately 70% found once. Sequenced material: peripheral blood. Receptors were obtained from a man older than 75 with acute or convalescent COVID-19.

The chain links TRBV7-9 to TRBJ2-7; a weak D match, TRBD1 (6 bases). Trimming took 5 bases from V and 2 from J, leaving 10 bases between them. This CDR3 contains 13 residues. The germline V gene encodes CDR1 SEHNR and CDR2 FQNEAQ (reference sequence). The chain's CDR3 is CASSVRDTYEQYF. The DNA of the CDR3 is TGTGCCAGCAGCGTCCGGGACACCTACGAGCAGTACTTC.

This chain connects TRBV27 to TRBJ1-5; tentatively, D is TRBD1 (6 bases). The V end was cut by 7 bases, the J end by 0 bases, with 13 bases between. Germline CDR1 reads MNHEY; CDR2 reads SMNVEV (reference sequence). This CDR3 spans 15 amino acids. The CDR3 loop is CASTETGHSNQPQHF. The CDR3 nucleotides are TGTGCCAGCACAGAGACAGGCCATAGCAATCAGCCCCAGCATTTT.

This clone was seen a handful of times. This chain joins TRBV9 and TRBJ2-1; 9 nucleotides align to TRBD1. The CDR3 extends over 13 amino acids. CDR1 is SGDLS, CDR2 YYNGEE, per germline. Germline trimming cut 4 bases from V and 7 bases from J; bases unmatched to any gene: 3. CDR3 region: CASSTGTGNEQFF. The CDR3 DNA sequence: TGTGCCAGCAGCACAGGGACAGGGAATGAGCAGTTCTTC.

The chain joins TRBV4-3 to TRBJ2-7; TRBD1 is a possible D gene (6 bases). The CDR3 has 15 residues. Trimming shortened V by 0 bases and J by 2 bases, and 11 bases separated the two germline ends. Germline CDR1 reads LGHNA; CDR2 reads YSLEER. The CDR3 DNA is TGCGCCAGCAGCCAAGATCCCGGACAGCCCTACGAGCAGTACTTC. This codes for CASSQDPGQPYEQYF.

The chain carries TRBV18 and TRBJ1-5; D uncertain. The germline CDR1 and CDR2 sequences are KGHSH and LQKENI. Trimming left V 3 bases short and J 0 bases short, with 9 bases between. There are 15 residues in the CDR3. The CDR3 here is CASSPGGNSNQPQHF. CDR3 in DNA: TGTGCCAGCTCACCGGGAGGGAATAGCAATCAGCCCCAGCATTTT.

The chain carries TRBV15 and TRBJ2-2; 8 nucleotides match TRBD2. J lost 7 bases, V lost 0 bases, and 7 bases had no gene match. The CDR3 has 16 amino acids. Germline V gene data show CDR1 as LNHNV and CDR2 as YYDKDF (reference sequence). In DNA form, the CDR3 reads TGTGCCACCAGCAGAGACGGGAGGGGCGCTATCGGGGAGCTGTTTTTT. It codes for CATSRDGRGAIGELFF.

CDR3 region: CASSRQDRRGYTF. As DNA, the CDR3 is TGTGCCAGCAGCCGACAGGACCGTCGGGGCTACACCTTC. This chain uses TRBV6-2 or TRBV6-3 with TRBJ1-2, with TRBD1 as a possible D gene (6 bases). The CDR3 spans 13 residues. In germline, CDR1 is MNHEY, CDR2 SVGEGT. V lost 6 bases to trimming and J lost 8 bases, with 16 bases between them.

The chain joins TRBV9 to TRBJ1-4, with D perhaps matching TRBD1 (5 bases). Per the germline V gene, CDR1 is SGDLS and CDR2 is YYNGEE. V gave up 0 bases and J gave up 4 bases, with 10 bases separating them. CDR3 length equals 15 residues. CDR3 sequence: CASSVGPGYNEKLFF. In nucleotides, the CDR3 is TGTGCCAGCAGCGTAGGGCCAGGGTATAATGAAAAACTGTTTTTT.

This chain joins TRBV5-1 and TRBJ1-3; TRBD1 matches 8 bases. Looked up from germline, CDR1 is SGHRS and CDR2 is YFSETQ. There are 14 residues in the CDR3. The V gene end was trimmed by 4 bases and the J gene end by 3 bases; junction bases not matched to a gene: 3. This chain's CDR3 is CASSQGALGNTIYF. The CDR3 bases are TGCGCCAGCAGCCAGGGGGCTCTTGGAAACACCATATATTTT.

This clone occurred a few times. The chain joins TRBV30 to TRBJ1-5; D unclear. The length of the CDR3 is 13 residues. Trimming took off 1 base at V and 5 bases at J, with 9 bases between the two ends. Looked up from germline, CDR1 is GTSNPN and CDR2 is SVGIG (reference sequence). The CDR3 here is CAWSGVRDQPQHF. The DNA of the CDR3 is TGTGCCTGGAGTGGAGTTCGAGATCAGCCCCAGCATTTT.

In its sample, this clone ranks as large. The chain employs TRBV9 and TRBJ2-3, with D unresolved. Germline V gene data show CDR1 as SGDLS and CDR2 as YYNGEE. V dropped 4 bases and J dropped 4 bases, with 10 bases sitting between them. The CDR3 has 13 residues. The CDR3 reads CASSLGNADTQYF. The CDR3 DNA reads as TGTGCCAGCAGCCTCGGTAACGCAGATACGCAGTATTTT.

The rearrangement joins TRBV30 to TRBJ1-5; TRBD1 is a possible D gene (6 bases). Germline CDR1 is GTSNPN and CDR2 is SVGIG (reference sequence). V was shortened by 7 bases and J by 7 bases, with 23 bases between the two germline ends. The CDR3 contains 15 residues. The CDR3 coding sequence is TGTGCCTCTTCCCAGGGGCAGGGAGGGCCCCAGCCCCAGCATTTT. Encoded protein: CASSQGQGGPQPQHF.

The chain links TRBV12-3 or TRBV12-4 to TRBJ2-5; D is unresolved. This CDR3 has 11 amino acids. Deletions cut 6 bases from V and 7 bases from J, with 9 bases between. CDR3 bases: TGTGCCAGCAGCACTTCGGGGACCCAGTACTTC. Its protein product is CASSTSGTQYF.

The V and J genes are TRBV29-1 and TRBJ1-1; D might be TRBD1 (5 bases). Trimming stripped 7 bases from V and 4 bases from J, with 16 bases between. CDR1 and CDR2 from the germline V gene are SQVTM and ANQGSEA. The CDR3 spans 13 residues. The chain's CDR3 is CSARSDSTTEAFF. CDR3 nucleotide sequence: TGCAGCGCCCGCAGCGACAGTACCACTGAAGCTTTCTTT.

This chain links TRBV10-3 with TRBJ2-3; 9 bases are shared with TRBD2. Germline values: CDR1 ENHRY, CDR2 SYGVKD. The CDR3 has 16 amino acids. Trimming at V came to 4 bases and at J to 4 bases, leaving 9 bases not matched to a gene. The CDR3: CAISGSGSERADTQYF. Written as DNA, the CDR3 is TGTGCCATCAGTGGTAGCGGGAGTGAGAGGGCAGATACGCAGTATTTT.

The genes are TRBV5-1 and TRBJ2-1; possibly TRBD2 for D (5 bases). V dropped 0 bases and J dropped 15 bases, with 10 bases sitting between them. The CDR3 totals 11 residues. Per the germline V gene, CDR1 is SGHRS and CDR2 is YFSETQ. The CDR3 coding sequence is TGCGCCAGCAGCTTGGGCCCCGGGGTGTTCTTC. This codes for CASSLGPGVFF.

The CDR3 DNA follows: TGTGCCAGCTCACCTAGGACAGGGGTGAGGGACACTGAAGCTTTCTTT. Its translation: CASSPRTGVRDTEAFF. The V gene is TRBV18, the J gene TRBJ1-1; 9 bases map to TRBD1. CDR1 is KGHSH, CDR2 LQKENI, per germline. Losses at the gene ends were 3 bases for V and 3 bases for J; bases not matched to a gene: 8. The CDR3 spans 16 residues.

This clone was picked up a small number of times. The rearrangement uses TRBV6-6 and TRBJ2-1; 7 nucleotides line up with TRBD1. The CDR3 length is 11 residues. Per germline, CDR1 MNHNY and CDR2 SVGAGI (reference sequence). Unmatched junction bases numbered 8, after V lost 9 bases and J lost 12 bases. The chain's CDR3 is CASTGVEAQFF. CDR3 DNA sequence: TGTGCCAGTACAGGGGTGGAAGCGCAGTTCTTC.

The sample holds one count of this clone. Written as DNA, the CDR3 is TGTGCCAGCAGCCAAGTTGCCAGGGGATCTGGAAACACCATATATTTT. It translates to CASSQVARGSGNTIYF. The chain has TRBV3-1 (or the pseudogene TRBV3-2) and TRBJ1-3; D perhaps matches TRBD1 (6 bases). CDR1 and CDR2 (germline): LGHDT, YNNKEL (reference sequence). The CDR3 sequence is 16 residues long. V lost 1 base to trimming and J lost 1 base, with 11 bases between them.

This clone is a singleton in its sample. The rearrangement links TRBV6-2 or TRBV6-3 to TRBJ1-3; D gene unclear. Germline V gene lookup returns CDR1 MNHEY and CDR2 SVGEGT. The length of the CDR3 is 17 residues. V dropped 6 bases and J dropped 5 bases, with 23 bases sitting between them. As DNA, the CDR3 is TGTGCCAGCAGCCCTGGAGCCACCTCATACCCCAGAAACACCATATATTTT. Its protein is CASSPGATSYPRNTIYF.

The chain uses TRBV7-8 and TRBJ2-7, with D possibly matching TRBD2 (6 bases). The V gene's germline CDR1 is SGHVS and CDR2 FQNEAQ. This CDR3 comprises 13 residues. Trimming stripped 8 bases from V and 6 bases from J, with 17 bases between. The CDR3 protein is CASRGVRGGEQYF. CDR3 nucleotides: TGTGCCAGCCGCGGGGTACGGGGTGGCGAGCAGTACTTC.

CDR3 nucleotides: TGTGCCAGCAGCCCTCCTGGGAAGGTCAGGGACAGCTCCTACGAGCAGTACTTC. Translation: CASSPPGKVRDSSYEQYF. The rearrangement joins TRBV3-1 (or the pseudogene TRBV3-2) to TRBJ2-7, with 7 bases fitting TRBD1. V trimming: 4 bases; J trimming: 0 bases; junction bases outside the gene matches: 15. From germline, CDR1 is LGHDT and CDR2 YNNKEL (reference sequence). This CDR3 contains 18 residues.